Reported below is one T cell receptor (beta chain). Clones were sequenced by immunoSEQ multiplex PCR, and TCRdb holds only the in-frame ones, with some missing. The repertoire has fewer than 80,000 clones, under 95% of them found once; the top ten carry 16%. CDR1 and CDR2 from the germline V gene are SGHAT and FQDESV (reference sequence). The CDR3 runs to 14 residues. Trimming removed 5 bases from V and 5 bases from J, with 15 bases in between. This specimen belongs to a study of blood T cell repertoires in COVID-19. J is TRBJ2-5 and V is TRBV11-1, with D perhaps matching TRBD1 (6 bases). The clonotype was recovered from a woman of 80 years or more with active or convalescent COVID-19. What was sequenced was peripheral blood. Here the CDR3 DNA reads TGTGCCAGCAGCATCCTCAGGGGACGGGAGACCCAGTACTTC. It specifies CASSILRGRETQYF.